What follows are 15 T cell receptor beta chains derived from one specimen sequenced in a study of shared clonotypes between healthy human individuals. Clones were read by immunoSEQ multiplex PCR, and TCRdb kept only the in-frame ones, dropping some. In the table there are approximately 980,000 clones, 76% of which are singletons. Sequencing input: memory CD4+ T cells sorted from blood. The subset here: CD45RA-negative fraction. The receptors come from a man between 18 and 29 years old in good health.

The chain recombines TRBV7-2 with TRBJ2-3, with D possibly being TRBD1 (5 bases). The CDR3 is 14 amino acids. The V and J ends lost 3 bases and 4 bases respectively, with 11 bases between them. Germline V gene lookup returns CDR1 SGHTA and CDR2 FQGNSA. CDR3 residues: CASSFRVGADTQYF. The CDR3 region has the DNA TGTGCCAGCAGCTTCAGGGTAGGGGCAGATACGCAGTATTTT.

This chain joins TRBV2 and TRBJ1-1; D call uncertain. The V gene's germline CDR1 is SNHLY and CDR2 FYNNEI. Trimming took 6 bases from V and 1 from J, leaving 9 bases between them. CDR3 length: 13 residues. In DNA form, the CDR3 reads TGTGCCAGCAGGTGGGGAGGGAACACTGAAGCTTTCTTT. It specifies CASRWGGNTEAFF.

The chain employs TRBV7-8 and TRBJ1-1; 9 bases fit TRBD1. This CDR3 is 14 amino acids long. From germline, CDR1 is SGHVS and CDR2 FQNEAQ. Trimming removed 4 bases from V and 11 bases from J; junction bases left unmatched: 11. CDR3 protein: CASSSYRGPRDAFF. As DNA, the CDR3 is TGTGCCAGCAGCTCTTACAGGGGGCCCAGGGATGCTTTCTTT.

The chain uses TRBV6-6 and TRBJ2-1; 13 nucleotides align to TRBD2. Germline loops: CDR1 MNHNY, CDR2 SVGAGI (reference sequence). The ends lost 7 bases at V and 10 bases at J; junction bases unmatched: 13. The CDR3 runs to 16 residues. The CDR3 DNA reads as TGTGCCAGCAAGGCTCCTGGGACTAGCGGGAAGAGAGAGCAGTTCTTC. Its protein product is CASKAPGTSGKREQFF.

The rearrangement joins TRBV6-1 to TRBJ1-2; D possibly corresponds to TRBD1 (5 bases). In germline, CDR1 is MNHNS, CDR2 SASEGT. The CDR3 consists of 13 residues. Trimming stripped 3 bases from V and 8 bases from J, with 13 bases between. CDR3 nucleotide sequence: TGTGCCAGCAGTGACTGGGGACTGGGAGGCTACACCTTC. Its translation: CASSDWGLGGYTF.

The V call is TRBV5-1, the J call TRBJ2-1; D might be TRBD2 (6 bases). The CDR3 has 16 amino acids. Deletions cut 4 bases from V and 4 bases from J, with 18 bases between. CDR1 and CDR2 (germline): SGHRS, YFSETQ. The CDR3 sequence is CASSDPTSAMYNEQFF. DNA for the CDR3: TGCGCCAGCAGCGACCCGACTAGTGCTATGTACAATGAGCAGTTCTTC.

The V and J genes are TRBV6-5 and TRBJ2-3; no clear D gene. CDR1 and CDR2 from the germline V gene are MNHEY and SVGAGI. Trimming took 6 bases from V and 2 from J, leaving 12 bases between them. The CDR3 loop spans 14 amino acids. CDR3 sequence (DNA): TGTGCCAGCAGAGGAGCGAGCTACACAGATACGCAGTATTTT. Encoded protein: CASRGASYTDTQYF.

CDR3 residues: CSVYLTGGTQYF. The CDR3 DNA sequence: TGCAGCGTTTACCTGACAGGGGGGACCCAGTACTTC. V and J are TRBV29-1 and TRBJ2-5; 9 bases are shared with TRBD1. There are 12 residues in the CDR3. Germline V gene lookup returns CDR1 SQVTM and CDR2 ANQGSEA. V trimming: 5 bases; J trimming: 7 bases; junction bases outside the gene matches: 5.

This clone was seen a few times. The chain combines TRBV30 with TRBJ2-2; D unclear. Per the germline V gene, CDR1 is GTSNPN and CDR2 is SVGIG (reference sequence). The CDR3 length is 14 residues. Trimming stripped 5 bases from V and 0 bases from J, with 10 bases between. CDR3 bases: TGTGCCTGGGGTTCTTTACCGAACACCGGGGAGCTGTTTTTT. It is translated as CAWGSLPNTGELFF. Combining the CDR3 with reference TRBV30 and TRBJ2-2 gives the whole variable domain SQTIHQWPATLVQPVGSPLSLECTVEGTSNPNLYWYRQAAGRGLQLLFYSVGIGQISSEVPQNLSASRPQDRQFILSSKKLLLSDSGFYLCAWGSLPNTGELFFGEGSRLTVL.

The V and J genes are TRBV18 and TRBJ2-7; tentative D call: TRBD2 (5 bases). CDR1 and CDR2 from the germline V gene are KGHSH and LQKENI. CDR3 length: 13 residues. Trimming removed 3 bases from V and 3 bases from J, with 9 bases in between. CDR3: CASSPSGNYEQYF. Here the CDR3 DNA reads TGTGCCAGCTCACCGTCGGGGAACTACGAGCAGTACTTC. Together with reference TRBV18 and TRBJ2-7, the CDR3 gives the full variable domain: NAGVMQNPRHLVRRRGQEARLRCSPMKGHSHVYWYRQLPEEGLKFMVYLQKENIIDESGMPKERFSAEFPKEGPSILRIQQVVRGDSAAYFCASSPSGNYEQYFGPGTRLTVT.

The rearrangement uses TRBV4-1 and TRBJ1-5; D call uncertain. CDR1 and CDR2 (germline): MGHRA, YSYEKL. The CDR3 covers 18 residues. V shed 1 base and J shed 2 bases, with 18 bases lying between them. The CDR3 is CASSQVSTAVEGNQPQHF. The CDR3 bases are TGCGCCAGCAGCCAAGTATCGACTGCGGTGGAGGGCAATCAGCCCCAGCATTTT.

This chain uses TRBV7-2 with TRBJ1-2; unclear D gene. This CDR3 is 15 amino acids long. Germline CDR1 reads SGHTA; CDR2 reads FQGNSA. Trimming stripped 4 bases from V and 3 bases from J, with 15 bases between. CDR3 protein: CASSSRITEYYGYTF. In DNA, the CDR3 is TGTGCCAGCAGCTCTCGGATAACAGAGTACTATGGCTACACCTTC.

V and J are TRBV10-3 and TRBJ1-3, with D possibly TRBD1 on 6 matching bases. V dropped 7 bases and J dropped 0 bases, with 7 bases sitting between them. The CDR3 is made up of 13 amino acids. Germline CDR1 ENHRY, CDR2 SYGVKD. The CDR3 region is CAITDSSGNTIYF. The CDR3 DNA is TGTGCCATCACGGACAGCTCTGGAAACACCATATATTTT.

This sequence joins TRBV30 and TRBJ1-2; D remains ambiguous. Per germline, CDR1 GTSNPN and CDR2 SVGIG (reference sequence). The CDR3 covers 11 residues. V lost 2 bases to trimming and J lost 6 bases, with 7 bases between them. The CDR3 DNA reads as TGTGCCTGGAGTCGCAGCCATGGCTACACCTTC. It codes for CAWSRSHGYTF.

The genes are TRBV19 and TRBJ2-1, with 11 nucleotides matching TRBD2. The V segment lost 5 bases and the J segment 5 bases; nucleotides outside the gene matches: 11. This CDR3 is built from 17 residues. The germline V gene encodes CDR1 LNHDA and CDR2 SQIVND (reference sequence). The CDR3 DNA follows: TGTGCCAGTAGTGTCTTTCGGACTAGCGGGTTACACAATGAGCAGTTCTTC. Translated: CASSVFRTSGLHNEQFF.